A selection of T cell receptor beta chains follows, all from one sample in a study of blood T cell repertoires in COVID-19. Some clones are missing from TCRdb's copy, which holds only in-frame ones; the method was immunoSEQ multiplex PCR. Of about 280,000 clones listed, 85% are singletons. The specimen sequenced was PBMCs or T cells enriched from blood (not recorded which). The source is a woman aged 50 to 60 who had recovered from COVID-19. CDR3s include the opening cysteine and the closing phenylalanine or tryptophan. The D gene is left open where the match is weak. Expanded clones get a size class; other rows say once, few or many, or leave the size out.

size	J	V	D	DNA	CDR3
.	TRBJ1-3	TRBV19	TRBD1	TGTGCCAGTAGTTGGGACAGAAGCTACTCTGGAAACACCATATATTTT	CASSWDRSYSGNTIYF
few	TRBJ1-1	TRBV19	.	TGTGCCAGTAGTTCTCTGGCTTCGATCGGGGCTGAAGCTTTCTTT	CASSSLASIGAEAFF
.	TRBJ1-4	TRBV18	.	TGTGCCAGCTCGGCCCCCGAGACAGCAACTAATGAAAAACTGTTTTTT	CASSAPETATNEKLFF
.	TRBJ2-5	TRBV9	.	TGTGCCAGCAGCCGCTCTGGGGGGTACCAAGAGACCCAGTACTTC	CASSRSGGYQETQYF
few	TRBJ1-2	TRBV7-2	.	TGTGCCAGCAGCTTCTCACTAGCTAACTATGGCTACACCTTC	CASSFSLANYGYTF
once	TRBJ1-2	TRBV6-1	TRBD1	TGTGCCAGCAGTGAAATCACAGGGGACGGCTACACCTTC	CASSEITGDGYTF
.	TRBJ2-1	TRBV19	TRBD2	TGTGCCAGTAGAAGCGGGAGGGTCCAGTTCTTC	CASRSGRVQFF
.	TRBJ1-1	TRBV10-3	.	TGTGCCATCAGTGAGCCCGGGGGGGCAAAAAACACTGAAGCTTTCTTT	CAISEPGGAKNTEAFF
few	TRBJ2-3	TRBV27	TRBD1	TGTGCCAGCAGTACGTACTCTTTGTGGGACAGACCTAGCACAGATACGCAGTATTTT	CASSTYSLWDRPSTDTQYF
.	TRBJ1-2	TRBV5-1	.	TGCGCCAGCAGCGTCACTTCTAACTATGGCTACACCTTC	CASSVTSNYGYTF
once	TRBJ1-2	TRBV4-1	TRBD1	TGCGCCAGCAGCCAAGAATGGGCCCGACAGGGATCTAACTATGGCTACACCTTC	CASSQEWARQGSNYGYTF
.	TRBJ1-3	TRBV15	TRBD1	TGTGCCACCAGCAGCGGAAAGGGGGCCCGGGGATCTGGAAACACCATATATTTT	CATSSGKGARGSGNTIYF
once	TRBJ1-5	TRBV12-3/TRBV12-4	TRBD1	TGTGCCAGCAGCTTGACAGGGCAGGGGCCCCAGCATTTT	CASSLTGQGPQHF
.	TRBJ2-5	TRBV5-1	TRBD2	TGCGCCAGCAGCTTGGAAGGGACTAGCGGGAGTTTTGGAGAGACCCAGTACTTC	CASSLEGTSGSFGETQYF
.	TRBJ1-1	TRBV30	TRBD1	TGTGCCTGGGGGGGAAGGGGGCGAGGCACTGAAGCTTTCTTT	CAWGGRGRGTEAFF
.	TRBJ1-6	TRBV19	TRBD1	TGTGCCACTTGGGACAGGGGAGGTTCACCCCTCCACTTT	CATWDRGGSPLHF
once	TRBJ1-2	TRBV19	.	TGTGCCAGTAGTATAAGGGACACTTCCTATGGCTACACCTTC	CASSIRDTSYGYTF
.	TRBJ2-7	TRBV7-2	.	TGTGCCAGCAGCTGGACGACAGGGACTGAGAACGAGCAGTACTTC	CASSWTTGTENEQYF
.	TRBJ2-5	TRBV6-5	.	TGTGCCAGCAGTTACTCGTGGCAGGGAAAAGAGACCCAGTACTTC	CASSYSWQGKETQYF
.	TRBJ1-2	TRBV5-6	TRBD1	TGTGCCAGCAGCTACAGGGGATCTGGCTACACCTTC	CASSYRGSGYTF
.	TRBJ2-1	TRBV9	.	TGTGCCAGCAGCGTATGGCCGAACTCCTACAATGAGCAGTTCTTC	CASSVWPNSYNEQFF
.	TRBJ2-5	TRBV19	.	TGTGCCAGTAGTACCTCTCCTCCTAGGAGGGGAGAGACCCAGTACTTC	CASSTSPPRRGETQYF
.	TRBJ1-2	TRBV5-4	.	TGTGCCAGCAGCTTGGACAGATTTAACTATGGCTACACCTTC	CASSLDRFNYGYTF
.	TRBJ2-1	TRBV4-3	.	TGCGCCAGCAGCCAAGATGACGGGGGATACAATGAGCAGTTCTTC	CASSQDDGGYNEQFF
.	TRBJ1-2	TRBV15	.	TGTGCCACCAGCAGGTGGGAGGGGCCGGAGTATGGCTACACCTTC	CATSRWEGPEYGYTF
.	TRBJ1-3	TRBV25-1	.	TGTGCCAGCACTAGCACCTCTGGAAACACCATATATTTT	CASTSTSGNTIYF
.	TRBJ2-4	TRBV19	TRBD2	TGTGCCAGTAGCCCCCCTAGCGGGGGGTCGCTAACCAAAAACATTCAGTACTTC	CASSPPSGGSLTKNIQYF
.	TRBJ2-7	TRBV18	TRBD1	TGTGCCAGCTCATGGGACAGGGACGAGCAGTACTTC	CASSWDRDEQYF
once	TRBJ2-7	TRBV30	TRBD1	TGTGCCTGGACAGGGACAGGCTACGAGCAGTACTTC	CAWTGTGYEQYF
.	TRBJ2-5	TRBV11-1	.	TGTGCCACTTCACGGGACACTTCAAGGGGGACCCAGTACTTC	CATSRDTSRGTQYF
.	TRBJ2-7	TRBV6-1	TRBD1	TGTGCCAGCAGTGAAGGCCACAGGGGGCTCTACGAGCAGTACTTC	CASSEGHRGLYEQYF
.	TRBJ2-1	TRBV6-5	TRBD2	TGTGCCAGCAGTTACCCAGCGGGGGTAGATGAGCAGTTCTTC	CASSYPAGVDEQFF
many	TRBJ1-1	TRBV14	.	TGTGCCAGCAGCCAGGGGGGTCGGGAGGAAGCTTTCTTT	CASSQGGREEAFF
.	TRBJ2-3	TRBV7-2	.	TGTGCCAGCAGCTCCGCCTGGCGGGATACGCAGTATTTT	CASSSAWRDTQYF
.	TRBJ1-6	TRBV4-2	.	TGTGCCAGCAGCCAAGACTCGTTACAGGGCGGGTGGGGGATAAATTCACCCCTCCACTTT	CASSQDSLQGGWGINSPLHF
many	TRBJ1-1	TRBV18	TRBD1	TGTGCCAGCTCACCACTTTGGACAGGGGAAGCTTTCTTT	CASSPLWTGEAFF
.	TRBJ1-6	TRBV19	.	TGTGCCAGTACCCCGGACAGCGACTCCTATAATTCACCCCTCCACTTT	CASTPDSDSYNSPLHF
.	TRBJ2-1	TRBV9	.	TGTGCCAGCAGCGTCGCAAGCGAGAGCTCCTACAATGAGCAGTTCTTC	CASSVASESSYNEQFF
.	TRBJ1-5	TRBV2	.	TGTGCCAGTGTGGTCAGTCGTAATCAGCCCCAGCATTTT	CASVVSRNQPQHF